This T cell receptor (beta chain) is drawn from a study of T cell responses to AZD1222 COVID-19 vaccine. The table came from immunoSEQ multiplex PCR; TCRdb's copy has only in-frame clones and leaves some out. Among some 150,000 clones listed, 75% to 95% were seen once. This clone was observed a single time. V gave up 1 base and J gave up 1 base; unmatched junction bases: 6. Germline-derived CDR1 and CDR2 are SGHRS and YFSETQ. The CDR3 contains 16 residues. Sequences were derived from peripheral blood, sampled 28 days after the second AZD1222 dose. The V and J genes are TRBV5-1 and TRBJ2-7, with TRBD2 matching 9 bases. The sequence was collected from an adult who received the AZD1222 COVID-19 vaccine. CDR3: CASSLKGREGSYEQYF. The CDR3 coding sequence is TGCGCCAGCAGCTTGAAAGGGCGGGAGGGATCCTACGAGCAGTACTTC.